This entry lists 10 T cell receptor beta chains sequenced from one sample in a study of Ad26.COV2.S vaccination and SARS-CoV-2 variants. Clones were read by immunoSEQ multiplex PCR, and TCRdb kept only the in-frame ones, dropping some. This sample has 350,000 to 400,000 clones, with around nine tenths found just once. The treatment here: roughly 18 received Ad26.COV2.S at low or high dose, single or two shots; 5 received placebo; per-sample allocation not given. Each sample was drawn 63 days after the first injection (of vaccine or placebo). The sample consisted of peripheral blood, taken in a trial of Ad26.COV2.S vaccine versus placebo. All receptors come from a person between 18 and 65 years old who received the Ad26.COV2.S COVID-19 vaccine or a placebo.

V is TRBV11-2 and J is TRBJ1-2, with 7 bases identical to TRBD1. Germline V lookup: CDR1 SGHAT, CDR2 FQNNGV. The CDR3 covers 13 residues. Trimming cost V 5 bases and J 5 bases; bases outside gene matches: 5. This chain's CDR3 is CASSEGQKYGYTF. The CDR3 coding sequence is TGTGCCAGCAGCGAGGGACAGAAGTATGGCTACACCTTC.

The rearrangement uses TRBV6-1 and TRBJ1-4, with D perhaps TRBD1 (6 bases). The CDR3 spans 15 residues. The V and J ends lost 2 bases and 6 bases respectively, with 13 bases between them. Germline values: CDR1 MNHNS, CDR2 SASEGT. The CDR3 bases are TGTGCCAGCAGTGAAAAGAACAGGGTGGATGAAAAACTGTTTTTT. Translating gives CASSEKNRVDEKLFF.

The chain uses TRBV9 and TRBJ2-3, with 7 bases lining up with TRBD2. Trimming cost V 1 base and J 1 base; bases outside gene matches: 3. Germline V lookup: CDR1 SGDLS, CDR2 YYNGEE. This CDR3 spans 15 amino acids. In DNA form, the CDR3 reads TGTGCCAGCAGCGTAAATGGGGGGGGCACAGATACGCAGTATTTT. It specifies CASSVNGGGTDTQYF.

V is TRBV6-6 and J is TRBJ1-2; D not certain. The V end lost 2 bases, the J end lost 2 bases, and 12 bases lay between the germline ends. Germline loops: CDR1 MNHNY, CDR2 SVGAGI (reference sequence). The CDR3 loop spans 15 amino acids. CDR3 bases: TGTGCCAGCAGTTACCTTCGGACGGGGAACTATGGCTACACCTTC. Its protein product is CASSYLRTGNYGYTF.

This clone was counted a single time. The CDR3 nucleotides are TGCAGCGTTGCAAAGAGGCTGAACACTGAAGCTTTCTTT. It encodes CSVAKRLNTEAFF. This chain connects TRBV29-1 to TRBJ1-1, with no clear D. CDR3 length: 13 amino acids. The V and J ends lost 4 bases and 0 bases respectively, with 9 bases between them. In germline, CDR1 is SQVTM, CDR2 ANQGSEA.

This chain connects TRBV5-6 to TRBJ2-7, with D unresolved. CDR3 length: 11 residues. Germline V gives CDR1 SGHDT, CDR2 YYEEEE. Deletions cut 2 bases from V and 5 bases from J, with 5 bases between. The chain's CDR3 is CASSFMDEQYF. The CDR3 bases are TGTGCCAGCAGCTTCATGGACGAGCAGTACTTC.

The chain joins TRBV20-1 to TRBJ2-7; the D is unclear. The germline CDR1 and CDR2 sequences are DFQATT and SNEGSKA (reference sequence). Trimming stripped 6 bases from V and 4 bases from J, with 10 bases between. The CDR3 covers 11 residues. Written as DNA, the CDR3 is TGCAGTGCAACGGTAAAATACGAGCAGTACTTC. Its translation is CSATVKYEQYF.

This chain joins TRBV7-2 and TRBJ2-6, with 7 nucleotides matching TRBD2. CDR1 is SGHTA and CDR2 is FQGNSA in the germline V gene. V was pared by 5 bases and J by 0 bases, with 13 bases of the junction left unmatched. The CDR3 has 19 residues. CDR3 region: CASSPSASGVISGANVLTF. CDR3 nucleotide sequence: TGTGCCAGCAGCCCCTCCGCCAGCGGGGTGATCTCTGGGGCCAACGTCCTGACTTTC.

The rearrangement joins TRBV12-3 or TRBV12-4 to TRBJ2-5; D uncertain. The CDR3 totals 11 residues. V lost 3 bases and J lost 5, with 4 bases in between. The CDR3 region is CASSFAETQYF. CDR3 coding DNA: TGTGCCAGCAGTTTCGCGGAGACCCAGTACTTC.

V and J are TRBV3-1 (or the pseudogene TRBV3-2) and TRBJ2-5, with D perhaps matching TRBD2 (6 bases). Germline V gene data show CDR1 as LGHDT and CDR2 as YNNKEL (reference sequence). V gave up 0 bases and J gave up 0 bases, with 14 bases separating them. The CDR3 is 17 residues long. This CDR3 reads CASSQEGTSTYQETQYF. The DNA of the CDR3 is TGTGCCAGCAGCCAAGAGGGGACTTCAACGTACCAAGAGACCCAGTACTTC.